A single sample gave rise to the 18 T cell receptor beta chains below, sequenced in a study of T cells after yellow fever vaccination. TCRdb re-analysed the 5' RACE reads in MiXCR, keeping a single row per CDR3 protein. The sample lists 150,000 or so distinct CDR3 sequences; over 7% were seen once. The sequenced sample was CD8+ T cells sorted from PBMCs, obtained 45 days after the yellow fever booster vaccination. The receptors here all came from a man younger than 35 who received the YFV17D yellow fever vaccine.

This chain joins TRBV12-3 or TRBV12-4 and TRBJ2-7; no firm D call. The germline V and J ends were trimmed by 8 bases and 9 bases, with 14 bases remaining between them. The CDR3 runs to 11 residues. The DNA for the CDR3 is TGTGCCAGCGGCCACAACACGGGGCAGTACTTC. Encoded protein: CASGHNTGQYF.

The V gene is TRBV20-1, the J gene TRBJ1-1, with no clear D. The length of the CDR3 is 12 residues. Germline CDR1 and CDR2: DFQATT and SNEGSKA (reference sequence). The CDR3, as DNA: TGCAGCCGATTATGGGGGAACACTGAAGCTTTCTTT. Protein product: CSRLWGNTEAFF.

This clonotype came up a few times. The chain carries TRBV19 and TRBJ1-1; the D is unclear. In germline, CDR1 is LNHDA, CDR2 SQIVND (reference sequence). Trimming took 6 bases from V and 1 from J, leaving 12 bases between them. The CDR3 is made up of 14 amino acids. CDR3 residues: CASSPEGGNTEAFF. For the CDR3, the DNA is TGTGCCAGTAGCCCCGAGGGAGGGAACACTGAAGCTTTCTTT.

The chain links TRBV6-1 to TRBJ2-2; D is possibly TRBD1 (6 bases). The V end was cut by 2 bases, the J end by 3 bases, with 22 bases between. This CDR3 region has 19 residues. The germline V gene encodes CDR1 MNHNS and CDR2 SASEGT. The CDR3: CASSESGGRGLGYTGELFF. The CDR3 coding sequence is TGTGCCAGCAGTGAAAGTGGGGGCAGGGGCCTCGGGTACACCGGGGAGCTGTTTTTT.

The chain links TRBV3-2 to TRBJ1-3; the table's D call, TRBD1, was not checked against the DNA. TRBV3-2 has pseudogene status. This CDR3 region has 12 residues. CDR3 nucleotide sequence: TGTGCCAGCGATGCAGGGTGGATCTTCGTATATTTT. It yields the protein CASDAGWIFVYF.

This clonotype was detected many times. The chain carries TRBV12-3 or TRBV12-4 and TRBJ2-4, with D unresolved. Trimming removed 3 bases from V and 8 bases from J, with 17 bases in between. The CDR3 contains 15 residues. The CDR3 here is CASSFLGGSGDIQYF. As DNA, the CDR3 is TGTGCCAGCAGTTTTCTCGGTGGGTCTGGGGACATTCAGTACTTC.

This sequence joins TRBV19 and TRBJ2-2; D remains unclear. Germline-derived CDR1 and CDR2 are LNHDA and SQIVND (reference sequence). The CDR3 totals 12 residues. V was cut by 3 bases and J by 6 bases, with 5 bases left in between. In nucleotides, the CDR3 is TGTGCCAGTAGTATGGTCCCCGGGGAGCTGTTTTTT. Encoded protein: CASSMVPGELFF.

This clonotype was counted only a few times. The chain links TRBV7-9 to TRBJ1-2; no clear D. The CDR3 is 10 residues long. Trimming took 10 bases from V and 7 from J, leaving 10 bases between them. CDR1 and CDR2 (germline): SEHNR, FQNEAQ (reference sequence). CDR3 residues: CATLEAGYTF. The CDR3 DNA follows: TGTGCCACCCTAGAGGCTGGCTACACCTTC. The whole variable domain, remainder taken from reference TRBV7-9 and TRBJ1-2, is DTGVSQNPRHKITKRGQNVTFRCDPISEHNRLYWYRQTLGQGPEFLTYFQNEAQLEKSRLLSDRFSAERPKGSFSTLEIQRTEQGDSAMYLCATLEAGYTFGSGTRLTVV.

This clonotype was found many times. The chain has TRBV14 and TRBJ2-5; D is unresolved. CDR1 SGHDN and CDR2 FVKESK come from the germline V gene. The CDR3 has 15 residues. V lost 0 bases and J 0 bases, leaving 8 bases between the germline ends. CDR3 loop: CASSQEFRYQETQYF. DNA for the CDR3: TGTGCCAGCAGCCAAGAATTCCGGTACCAAGAGACCCAGTACTTC.

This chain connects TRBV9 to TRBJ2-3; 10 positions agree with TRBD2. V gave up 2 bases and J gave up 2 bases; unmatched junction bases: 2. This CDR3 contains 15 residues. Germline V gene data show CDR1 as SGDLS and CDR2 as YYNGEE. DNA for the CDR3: TGTGCCAGCAGCGTTAGCGGGGGGCTCACAGATACGCAGTATTTT. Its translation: CASSVSGGLTDTQYF.

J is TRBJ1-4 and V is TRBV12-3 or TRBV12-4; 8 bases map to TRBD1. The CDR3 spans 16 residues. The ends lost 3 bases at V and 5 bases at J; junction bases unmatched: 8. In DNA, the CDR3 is TGTGCCAGCAGTTTTTCCCAGGACAGGGTGAATGAAAAACTGTTTTTT. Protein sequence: CASSFSQDRVNEKLFF.

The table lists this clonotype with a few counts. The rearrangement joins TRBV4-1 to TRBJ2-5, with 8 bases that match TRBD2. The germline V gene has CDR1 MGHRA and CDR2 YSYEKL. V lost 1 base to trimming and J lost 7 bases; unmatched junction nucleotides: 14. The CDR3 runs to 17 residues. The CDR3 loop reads CASSQVVRSGAGGTQYF. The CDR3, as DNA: TGCGCCAGCAGCCAAGTAGTTAGAAGCGGGGCGGGGGGGACCCAGTACTTC.

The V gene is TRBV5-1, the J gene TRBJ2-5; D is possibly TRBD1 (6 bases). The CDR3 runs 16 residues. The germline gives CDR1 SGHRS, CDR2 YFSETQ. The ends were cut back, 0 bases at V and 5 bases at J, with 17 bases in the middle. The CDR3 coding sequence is TGCGCCAGCAGCTTGGAGTGGGGCAGGGGAAGTGAGACCCAGTACTTC. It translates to CASSLEWGRGSETQYF.

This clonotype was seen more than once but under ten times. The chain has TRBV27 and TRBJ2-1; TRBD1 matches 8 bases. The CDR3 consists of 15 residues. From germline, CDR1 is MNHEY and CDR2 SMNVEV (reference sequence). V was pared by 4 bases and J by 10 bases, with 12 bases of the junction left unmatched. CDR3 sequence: CASSSTGGLGSEQFF. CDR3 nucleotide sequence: TGTGCCAGCAGTTCAACAGGGGGACTCGGTTCGGAGCAGTTCTTC.

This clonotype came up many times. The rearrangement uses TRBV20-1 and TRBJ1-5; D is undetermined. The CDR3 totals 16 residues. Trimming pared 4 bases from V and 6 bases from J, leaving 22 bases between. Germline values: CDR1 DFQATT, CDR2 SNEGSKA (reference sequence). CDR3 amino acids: CSATPEWGGIGQPQHF. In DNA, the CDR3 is TGCAGTGCTACCCCCGAATGGGGAGGTATTGGTCAGCCCCAGCATTTT.

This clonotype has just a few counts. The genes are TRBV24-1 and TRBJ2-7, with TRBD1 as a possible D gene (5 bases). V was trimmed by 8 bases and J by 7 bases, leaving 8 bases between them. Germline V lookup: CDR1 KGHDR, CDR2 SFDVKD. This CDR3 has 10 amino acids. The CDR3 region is CATNPGEQYF. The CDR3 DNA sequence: TGTGCCACCAATCCAGGGGAGCAGTACTTC.

Written as DNA, the CDR3 is TGTGCCAGCAGTCCCAGAAGGGGCAGGGACACCGGGGAGCTGTTTTTT. This gives the protein CASSPRRGRDTGELFF. The chain combines TRBV6-5 with TRBJ2-2; weak D call: TRBD1 (5 bases). Between the trimmed V and J ends, which lost 5 bases and 3 bases, there was a span of 16 bases. Germline CDR1 and CDR2: MNHEY and SVGAGI. The CDR3 is 16 residues long.

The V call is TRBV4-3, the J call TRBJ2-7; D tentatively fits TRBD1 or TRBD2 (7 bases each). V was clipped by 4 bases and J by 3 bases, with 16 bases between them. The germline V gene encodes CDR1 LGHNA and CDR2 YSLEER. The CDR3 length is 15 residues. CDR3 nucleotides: TGCGCCAGCAGCCCGACCGACAGGGACTACTACGAGCAGTACTTC. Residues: CASSPTDRDYYEQYF.